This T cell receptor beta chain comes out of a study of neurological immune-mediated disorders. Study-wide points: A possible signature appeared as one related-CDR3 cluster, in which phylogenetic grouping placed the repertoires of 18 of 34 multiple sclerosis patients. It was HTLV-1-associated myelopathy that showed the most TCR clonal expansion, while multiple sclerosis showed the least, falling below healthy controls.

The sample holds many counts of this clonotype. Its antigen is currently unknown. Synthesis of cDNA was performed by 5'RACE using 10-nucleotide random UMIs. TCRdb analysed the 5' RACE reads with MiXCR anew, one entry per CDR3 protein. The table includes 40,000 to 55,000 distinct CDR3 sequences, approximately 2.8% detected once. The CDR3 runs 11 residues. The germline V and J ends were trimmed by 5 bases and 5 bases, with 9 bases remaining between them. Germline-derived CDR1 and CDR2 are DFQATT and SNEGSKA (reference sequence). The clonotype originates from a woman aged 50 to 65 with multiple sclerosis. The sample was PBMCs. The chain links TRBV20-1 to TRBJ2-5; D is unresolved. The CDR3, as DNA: TGCAGTGCTTGGACCCGGGAGACCCAGTACTTC. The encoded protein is CSAWTRETQYF.